The 4 T cell receptor beta chains presented below share a single source sample, sequenced in a study of cytotoxic CD8 clonotypes in ibrutinib-treated CLL. Assay: immunoSEQ multiplex PCR; the TCRdb copy retains only in-frame clones and omits some. The sample comprises hundreds of thousands of clones, under 75% of which are singletons, and 15% rests with the top ten. Material: PBMCs, obtained after 24 months of ibrutinib treatment. The receptors stem from a human donor with chronic lymphocytic leukemia.

This chain links TRBV21-1 with TRBJ1-5; the listed D gene, TRBD1, was not tested against the DNA. TRBV21-1 is marked as a pseudogene. CDR3 length: 17 residues. DNA for the CDR3: TGTGCCAGCAGCCAAGGAGGGGGACACCTTAGCAATCAGCCCCAGCATTTT. The encoded protein is CASSQGGGHLSNQPQHF.

This chain links TRBV25-1 with TRBJ1-2, with a weak D call TRBD1 (5 bases). Germline CDR1 and CDR2: MGHDK and SYGVNS. Trimming took 4 bases from V and 5 from J, leaving 8 bases between them. The CDR3 consists of 12 residues. The CDR3 spells CASSGKGYGYTF. CDR3 nucleotides: TGTGCCAGCAGTGGGAAGGGGTATGGCTACACCTTC.

The rearrangement joins TRBV5-6 to TRBJ1-5, with 7 nucleotides matching TRBD1. The V gene end was trimmed by 3 bases and the J gene end by 7 bases; junction bases not matched to a gene: 10. The length of the CDR3 is 15 residues. Per the germline V gene, CDR1 is SGHDT and CDR2 is YYEEEE. CDR3 sequence reads: CASSSRQGQGQPQHF. CDR3 bases: TGTGCCAGCAGCTCGAGACAGGGCCAAGGCCAGCCCCAGCATTTT.

The gene calls are TRBV13 and TRBJ2-7; the D is unclear. Trimming removed 5 bases from V and 7 bases from J, with 15 bases in between. Germline CDR1 is PRHDT and CDR2 is FYEKMQ (reference sequence). The length of the CDR3 is 13 residues. In nucleotides, the CDR3 is TGTGCCAGCAGCCCTGCGGTTCCCTGGGAGCAGTACTTC. Translation gives CASSPAVPWEQYF. Full variable domain (remainder filled in from reference TRBV13 and TRBJ2-7): AAGVIQSPRHLIKEKRETATLKCYPIPRHDTVYWYQQGPGQDPQFLISFYEKMQSDKGSIPDRFSAQQFSDYHSELNMSSLELGDSALYFCASSPAVPWEQYFGPGTRLTVT.